These 28 T cell receptor beta chains were all obtained from the same sample, sequenced in a study of a mutant IDH1 vaccine in newly diagnosed glioma. These TCRs' antigens remain unknown. Method: immunoSEQ multiplex PCR; TCRdb's copy keeps in-frame clones and lacks some. The sample includes approximately 61,000 clones, about 80% of them seen just once. Time point noted: week 11, during vaccination. Vaccine doses each comprised 300 ug of mutant IDH1 20-mer peptide, with topical imiquimod. The source material was PBMCs, sampled from a glioma patient whose treatment included an IDH1 peptide vaccine. These receptor sequences come from a man aged 50 or older with glioma.

This clone turned up a few times. The V call is TRBV5-6, the J call TRBJ1-1, with D perhaps matching TRBD1 (5 bases). CDR1 and CDR2 from the germline V gene are SGHDT and YYEEEE. Trimming stripped 4 bases from V and 5 bases from J, with 9 bases between. CDR3 length: 12 residues. Here the CDR3 DNA reads TGTGCCAGCAGCATGGGGGGGACTGAAGCTTTCTTT. This sequence encodes CASSMGGTEAFF.

This clone was counted only a few times. V is TRBV30 and J is TRBJ1-5, with 9 bases aligning to TRBD1. This CDR3 spans 15 amino acids. J was trimmed by 0 bases and V by 5 bases; bases with no gene match: 5. CDR1 is GTSNPN and CDR2 is SVGIG in the germline V gene (reference sequence). The CDR3 region is CAWATGGTSNQPQHF. CDR3 sequence (DNA): TGTGCCTGGGCCACAGGGGGCACTAGCAATCAGCCCCAGCATTTT.

This sequence joins TRBV5-1 and TRBJ2-3; 7 bases fit TRBD2. This CDR3 is built from 15 residues. Germline-derived CDR1 and CDR2 are SGHRS and YFSETQ. V lost 0 bases and J lost 1; bases outside the gene matches: 2. CDR3 DNA: TGCGCCAGCAGCTTGGCCGCGGGAGGCACAGATACGCAGTATTTT. Residues: CASSLAAGGTDTQYF.

This chain uses TRBV5-1 with TRBJ2-2; the match to TRBD2 covers 13 bases. This CDR3 has 15 residues. With 0 bases clipped from V and 7 bases from J, the junction kept 0 bases outside the gene matches. CDR1 and CDR2 from the germline V gene are SGHRS and YFSETQ. CDR3: CASSLGLAGGGELFF. CDR3 DNA sequence: TGCGCCAGCAGCTTGGGACTAGCGGGAGGCGGGGAGCTGTTTTTT. Using reference TRBV5-1 and TRBJ2-2 for the parts outside the CDR3, the full variable domain is KAGVTQTPRYLIKTRGQQVTLSCSPISGHRSVSWYQQTPGQGLQFLFEYFSETQRNKGNFPGRFSGRQFSNSRSEMNVSTLELGDSALYLCASSLGLAGGGELFFGEGSRLTVL.

This clone was seen only once. The rearrangement joins TRBV4-3 to TRBJ2-7; D is possibly TRBD2 (5 bases). CDR3 length: 13 residues. Trimming removed 0 bases at V and 6 bases at J, with 9 bases between. Germline V CDR1 and CDR2: LGHNA, YSLEER. The CDR3, as DNA: TGCGCCAGCAGCCAAGAGCGGGCAGCCGAGCAGTACTTC. The encoded protein is CASSQERAAEQYF.

This rearrangement joins TRBV9 to TRBJ2-3; D possibly corresponds to TRBD2 (7 bases). This CDR3 is 13 amino acids long. Per the germline V gene, CDR1 is SGDLS and CDR2 is YYNGEE. V lost 6 bases and J 5 bases, leaving 13 bases between the germline ends. The CDR3 here is CASNRGAQDTQYF. CDR3 nucleotides: TGTGCCAGCAACCGGGGGGCTCAAGATACGCAGTATTTT. Based on the CDR3 plus reference TRBV9 and TRBJ2-3, the full variable domain is DSGVTQTPKHLITATGQRVTLRCSPRSGDLSVYWYQQSLDQGLQFLIQYYNGEERAKGNILERFSAQQFPDLHSELNLSSLELGDSALYFCASNRGAQDTQYFGPGTRLTVL.

The chain has TRBV4-1 and TRBJ1-2; TRBD1 is a possible D gene (5 bases). V was clipped by 4 bases and J by 8 bases, with 8 bases between them. Germline CDR1 MGHRA, CDR2 YSYEKL. CDR3 length equals 11 residues. CDR3 amino acids: CASSLGGGYTF. The CDR3 DNA reads as TGCGCCAGCAGCCTGGGGGGGGGCTACACCTTC.

The genes are TRBV27 and TRBJ2-7; 9 bases are a match to TRBD1. Per germline, CDR1 MNHEY and CDR2 SMNVEV (reference sequence). This CDR3 is 15 amino acids long. The junction had 6 bases not matched to a gene; V was cut back by 6 bases and J by 0 bases. The CDR3 sequence: CASSSGQGSSYEQYF. For the CDR3, the DNA is TGTGCCAGCAGCTCCGGACAGGGGAGCTCCTACGAGCAGTACTTC.

The V and J genes are TRBV2 and TRBJ1-5; weak D call: TRBD1 (5 bases). V dropped 6 bases and J dropped 0 bases, with 9 bases sitting between them. Germline CDR1 SNHLY, CDR2 FYNNEI. The CDR3 spans 14 residues. The chain's CDR3 is CASSKDTSNQPQHF. DNA of the CDR3: TGTGCCAGCAGCAAGGACACTAGCAATCAGCCCCAGCATTTT.

This chain joins TRBV5-1 and TRBJ1-1, with D unresolved. From germline, CDR1 is SGHRS and CDR2 YFSETQ. V was pared by 0 bases and J by 1 base, with 13 bases between. The CDR3 contains 16 residues. The CDR3: CASSLGVAGQNTEAFF. The CDR3 nucleotides are TGCGCCAGCAGCTTGGGAGTGGCAGGTCAGAACACTGAAGCTTTCTTT.

The rearrangement uses TRBV7-9 and TRBJ2-3; 7 positions match TRBD1. The germline V gene encodes CDR1 SEHNR and CDR2 FQNEAQ (reference sequence). The V segment lost 1 base and the J segment 5 bases; nucleotides outside the gene matches: 9. The CDR3 has 16 residues. This chain's CDR3 is CASSLGQGVARDTQYF. CDR3 nucleotides: TGTGCCAGCAGCTTAGGACAGGGAGTCGCGCGAGATACGCAGTATTTT.

The J gene is TRBJ2-1, the V gene TRBV2, with 15 bases lining up with TRBD2. The CDR3 loop spans 18 amino acids. The V gene end was trimmed by 6 bases and the J gene end by 0 bases; junction bases not matched to a gene: 6. Germline V gives CDR1 SNHLY, CDR2 FYNNEI. CDR3: CASRGGTSGGTSYNEQFF. The CDR3 nucleotides read TGTGCCAGCAGAGGCGGGACTAGCGGGGGGACCTCCTACAATGAGCAGTTCTTC.

This chain uses TRBV5-1 with TRBJ2-5; 12 bases fit TRBD2. CDR3 length: 18 residues. The germline CDR1 and CDR2 sequences are SGHRS and YFSETQ. The J segment lost 5 bases and the V segment lost 2 bases, leaving 13 bases of the junction unmatched. CDR3 protein: CASSLTSGGLTLSETQYF. The CDR3 bases are TGCGCCAGCAGCTTAACTAGCGGGGGGCTCACTCTCTCTGAGACCCAGTACTTC.

This clone was detected only a few times. The gene calls are TRBV25-1 and TRBJ1-4; no reliable D call. Germline V lookup: CDR1 MGHDK, CDR2 SYGVNS. CDR3 length: 13 amino acids. The ends were cut back, 3 bases at V and 5 bases at J, with 7 bases in the middle. The CDR3 bases are TGTGCCAGCAGTGACAAGACCAATGAAAAACTGTTTTTT. This encodes CASSDKTNEKLFF.

The chain is built from TRBV18 and TRBJ2-3, with 14 bases fitting TRBD2. The ends lost 6 bases at V and 6 bases at J; junction bases unmatched: 11. Germline V gives CDR1 KGHSH, CDR2 LQKENI. The CDR3 length is 17 residues. DNA for the CDR3: TGTGCCAGCTCCCCGGGACTAGCGGGAGTTGGCGCGGATACGCAGTATTTT. Protein product: CASSPGLAGVGADTQYF.

This clone came up a few times. This chain connects TRBV19 to TRBJ1-1; no clear D. Trimming cost V 3 bases and J 5 bases, with 13 bases left between them. Germline assignment: CDR1 LNHDA and CDR2 SQIVND (reference sequence). This CDR3 contains 14 residues. The CDR3: CASSMDSPRTEAFF. CDR3 DNA: TGTGCCAGTAGTATGGATTCCCCCCGGACTGAAGCTTTCTTT. The full variable domain, with the rest looked up from reference TRBV19 and TRBJ1-1, is DGGITQSPKYLFRKEGQNVTLSCEQNLNHDAMYWYRQDPGQGLRLIYYSQIVNDFQKGDIAEGYSVSREKKESFPLTVTSAQKNPTAFYLCASSMDSPRTEAFFGQGTRLTVV.

V usage is TRBV4-2 and J usage is TRBJ2-4; 9 nucleotides align to TRBD1. The germline V gene encodes CDR1 LGHNA and CDR2 YNFKEQ. The CDR3 has 17 amino acids. V shed 0 bases, J shed 1 base, and the junction held 4 bases outside the gene matches. DNA for the CDR3: TGTGCCAGCAGCCAAGAGAGGGACAGGGTGGCCAAAAACATTCAGTACTTC. Its protein product is CASSQERDRVAKNIQYF.

This clone was found once. The J gene is TRBJ2-2, the V gene TRBV7-8; tentatively, D is TRBD2 (6 bases). This CDR3 has 16 residues. Germline values: CDR1 SGHVS, CDR2 FQNEAQ. Trimming cost V 0 bases and J 6 bases, with 14 bases left between them. The CDR3 here is CASSLAPGEVAGELFF. The CDR3 DNA is TGTGCCAGCAGCTTAGCGCCGGGGGAGGTAGCCGGGGAGCTGTTTTTT.

The chain carries TRBV6-1 and TRBJ2-2, with 7 positions matching TRBD1. Unmatched junction bases numbered 6, after V lost 9 bases and J lost 5 bases. Germline V CDR1 and CDR2: MNHNS, SASEGT. The CDR3 totals 13 residues. The CDR3 nucleotides read TGTGCCAGTCTTGACAGGGAAACCGGGGAGCTGTTTTTT. Protein: CASLDRETGELFF.

J is TRBJ1-2 and V is TRBV10-3; D gene uncertain. CDR3 size: 16 residues. Trimming took 4 bases from V and 0 from J, leaving 15 bases between them. The germline CDR1 and CDR2 sequences are ENHRY and SYGVKD. CDR3 DNA sequence: TGTGCCATCAGTGTCGATAGGAACGAACCTAACTATGGCTACACCTTC. This translates into CAISVDRNEPNYGYTF.

The chain uses TRBV7-9 and TRBJ2-2; 8 positions agree with TRBD1. The V segment lost 8 bases and the J segment 4 bases; nucleotides outside the gene matches: 3. The CDR3 runs 13 residues. Per the germline V gene, CDR1 is SEHNR and CDR2 is FQNEAQ (reference sequence). The CDR3 protein is CASQGAGTGELFF. In DNA, the CDR3 is TGTGCCAGCCAGGGGGCGGGCACCGGGGAGCTGTTTTTT.

The gene calls are TRBV28 and TRBJ2-2; 7 positions match TRBD1. Germline trimming cut 6 bases from V and 7 bases from J; bases unmatched to any gene: 5. Germline CDR1 is MDHEN and CDR2 is SYDVKM. CDR3 length: 13 amino acids. In DNA, the CDR3 is TGTGCCAGCAGAAAACAGGGGCGCGGGGAGCTGTTTTTT. Amino acids: CASRKQGRGELFF.

This rearrangement joins TRBV5-1 to TRBJ1-4, with D possibly matching TRBD1 (5 bases). CDR1 and CDR2 (germline): SGHRS, YFSETQ. The CDR3 length is 14 residues. The ends were cut back, 0 bases at V and 2 bases at J, with 5 bases in the middle. The CDR3 loop is CASSLGDTNEKLFF. CDR3 nucleotide sequence: TGCGCCAGCAGCTTGGGGGACACTAATGAAAAACTGTTTTTT.

V is TRBV27 and J is TRBJ2-5; TRBD2 is a possible D gene (7 bases). CDR1 is MNHEY, CDR2 SMNVEV, per germline (reference sequence). Between the trimmed V and J ends, which lost 5 bases and 4 bases, there was a span of 23 bases. This CDR3 is built from 17 residues. CDR3 loop: CASSGGVGRGPTETQYF. The CDR3 DNA reads as TGTGCCAGCAGTGGGGGGGTGGGCAGGGGCCCTACAGAGACCCAGTACTTC.

The CDR3 DNA reads TGTGCCAGTAGTATAGTGGGGCAGACTGGAAACACCATATATTTT. It yields the protein CASSIVGQTGNTIYF. This chain connects TRBV19 to TRBJ1-3, with D perhaps TRBD1 (5 bases). Germline V gene sequence: CDR1 LNHDA, CDR2 SQIVND (reference sequence). CDR3 length: 15 residues. Deletions cut 1 base from V and 2 bases from J, with 9 bases between.

This chain connects TRBV7-8 to TRBJ2-1, with unresolved D. The V end was cut by 4 bases, the J end by 8 bases, with 12 bases between. Germline CDR1 reads SGHVS; CDR2 reads FQNEAQ. This CDR3 has 13 residues. CDR3 region: CASSSDVVDEQFF. The CDR3 DNA follows: TGTGCCAGCAGCTCTGACGTTGTCGATGAGCAGTTCTTC.

The chain joins TRBV14 to TRBJ2-3; 7 bases line up with TRBD2. The ends lost 0 bases at V and 6 bases at J; junction bases unmatched: 9. The CDR3 is 16 residues long. Germline V gene lookup returns CDR1 SGHDN and CDR2 FVKESK. The CDR3 bases are TGTGCCAGCAGCCAAGATATCGGGGGGAGTATCGATACGCAGTATTTT. Translation gives CASSQDIGGSIDTQYF.

In this sample, this clone turned up a few times. V gene TRBV12-5 combines with J gene TRBJ2-7; D may match TRBD1 or TRBD2 (5 bases each). This CDR3 contains 14 residues. Germline-derived CDR1 and CDR2 are LGHNT and FRNRAP. Trimming removed 7 bases at V and 4 bases at J, with 17 bases between. The CDR3 is CASEGSSGKYEQYF. CDR3 coding DNA: TGTGCTAGTGAGGGGTCATCGGGGAAATACGAGCAGTACTTC.